These 28 T cell receptor beta chains originate from one sample sequenced in a study of T cells in Graves' hyperthyroidism and ophthalmopathy. Amplified TCR beta CDR3 regions came from RNA transcripts. TCR CDR3 regions were first amplified by RT-PCR with HTBI primers. TCRdb analysed the multiplex PCR reads with MiXCR anew, one entry per CDR3 protein. This sample has around 520,000 distinct CDR3 sequences; about 24% occur once, and the top ten carry roughly 12%. Specimen: blood. These receptors all stem from a young woman with Graves' ophthalmopathy.

There are many counts of this clonotype. This chain links TRBV5-1 with TRBJ1-2; 9 bases align to TRBD1. This CDR3 region has 15 residues. The ends lost 1 base at V and 6 bases at J; junction bases unmatched: 7. The V gene's germline CDR1 is SGHRS and CDR2 YFSETQ. CDR3 protein: CASSLFPGQGNGYTF. The DNA for the CDR3 is TGCGCCAGCAGCTTGTTCCCCGGACAGGGGAATGGCTACACCTTC. Supplemented by reference TRBV5-1 and TRBJ1-2, the full variable domain reads KAGVTQTPRYLIKTRGQQVTLSCSPISGHRSVSWYQQTPGQGLQFLFEYFSETQRNKGNFPGRFSGRQFSNSRSEMNVSTLELGDSALYLCASSLFPGQGNGYTFGSGTRLTVV.

This clonotype was seen a handful of times. CDR3 residues: CSAGGTMNTEAFF. The CDR3 nucleotides are TGCAGTGCTGGAGGGACAATGAACACTGAAGCTTTCTTT. V is TRBV20-1 and J is TRBJ1-1, with a tentative D call TRBD1 (6 bases). The germline gives CDR1 DFQATT, CDR2 SNEGSKA (reference sequence). This CDR3 contains 13 residues. V shed 5 bases and J shed 0 bases, with 10 bases lying between them.

The chain has TRBV15 and TRBJ1-2, with a tentative D call TRBD1 (5 bases). Germline V gene data show CDR1 as LNHNV and CDR2 as YYDKDF (reference sequence). With 4 bases removed from V and 2 bases from J, the gap between germline ends came to 11 bases. This CDR3 region has 14 residues. CDR3 protein: CATSTSGLNYGYTF. The CDR3 DNA reads TGTGCCACCAGCACATCGGGACTCAACTATGGCTACACCTTC.

This clonotype was picked up many times. V is TRBV10-3 and J is TRBJ2-5; unclear D gene. This CDR3 contains 13 residues. Germline assignment: CDR1 ENHRY and CDR2 SYGVKD. Trimming took 1 base from V and 0 from J, leaving 3 bases between them. In nucleotides, the CDR3 is TGTGCCATCAGTGAGTTCAACCAAGAGACCCAGTACTTC. It encodes CAISEFNQETQYF.

This clonotype has only a few counts. The rearrangement uses TRBV15 and TRBJ2-7; D perhaps matches TRBD2 (5 bases). Trimming cost V 0 bases and J 6 bases, with 18 bases left between them. The CDR3 loop spans 16 amino acids. Germline lookup yields CDR1 LNHNV and CDR2 YYDKDF (reference sequence). The CDR3 bases are TGTGCCACCAGCAGAGATCCGAGGGTCTTCTCTGCCGAGCAGTACTTC. Encoded protein: CATSRDPRVFSAEQYF.

Ten or more counts support this clonotype. At one of its ends the junction is not consistent with the germline gene, which may arise from a read error. The chain couples TRBV27 to TRBJ2-7; 7 nucleotides match TRBD1. The CDR3 totals 14 residues. Germline V gene lookup returns CDR1 MNHEY and CDR2 SMNVEV (reference sequence). Written as DNA, the CDR3 is TGTGTCAGCAGTTTATTGGACAGGCTCTACGAGCAGTACTTC. Translated, it gives CVSSLLDRLYEQYF.

This clonotype was seen repeatedly, ten times or more. The CDR3 protein is CASSQVLRGGELFF. The CDR3 nucleotides read TGTGCCAGCAGCCAAGTGCTTCGTGGCGGGGAGCTGTTTTTT. This chain connects TRBV14 to TRBJ2-2; D not resolved. This CDR3 has 14 residues. Between the trimmed V and J ends, which lost 1 base and 7 bases, there was a span of 10 bases. Germline-derived CDR1 and CDR2 are SGHDN and FVKESK.

This clonotype was counted ten times or more. The V gene is TRBV7-3, the J gene TRBJ2-5, with 11 bases identical to TRBD1. The CDR3 covers 14 residues. Trimming took 5 bases from V and 5 from J; bases not matched to a gene: 4. Germline values: CDR1 SGHTA, CDR2 FQGTGA. The CDR3 sequence: CASSRTGGSETQYF. The CDR3 nucleotides read TGTGCCAGCAGCAGGACAGGGGGCAGCGAGACCCAGTACTTC.

This clonotype was seen at least ten times. The V gene is TRBV15, the J gene TRBJ1-2, with D perhaps matching TRBD1 (6 bases). Germline lookup yields CDR1 LNHNV and CDR2 YYDKDF (reference sequence). V shed 0 bases and J shed 4 bases, with 15 bases lying between them. The CDR3 extends over 16 amino acids. Here the CDR3 reads CATSRDRSRDTYGYTF. DNA of the CDR3: TGTGCCACCAGCAGAGATAGGAGTAGGGACACCTATGGCTACACCTTC.

This clonotype was counted once. A much larger clone differs by one base, so this may be a read error. This chain's CDR3 is CASSFYTVPYGYTF. The CDR3 DNA follows: TGTGCCAGCAGCTTCTATACAGTACCCTATGGCTACACCTTC. V gene TRBV7-2 combines with J gene TRBJ1-2; D not resolved. The germline CDR1 and CDR2 sequences are SGHTA and FQGNSA. This CDR3 comprises 14 residues. The germline V and J ends were trimmed by 3 bases and 4 bases, with 12 bases remaining between them.

This clonotype was seen ten or more times. The rearrangement uses TRBV7-9 and TRBJ1-2, with D uncertain. V was shortened by 1 base and J by 4 bases, with 13 bases between the two germline ends. The germline V gene encodes CDR1 SEHNR and CDR2 FQNEAQ (reference sequence). This CDR3 has 15 amino acids. Written as DNA, the CDR3 is TGTGCCAGCAGCTTAGTGGCGTCCGTTAGCTATGGCTACACCTTC. It yields the protein CASSLVASVSYGYTF.

This clonotype was detected many times. The chain's CDR3 is CASSQPPAGTGELFF. DNA of the CDR3: TGTGCCAGCAGCCAACCACCGGCAGGGACCGGGGAGCTGTTTTTT. The rearrangement joins TRBV12-3 or TRBV12-4 to TRBJ2-2; TRBD1 is a possible D gene (5 bases). The CDR3 has 15 amino acids. The V gene lost 6 bases and the J gene lost 5 bases, with 16 bases spanning the gap.

The rearrangement uses TRBV4-2 and TRBJ2-2; D ambiguous. Trimming shortened V by 0 bases and J by 1 base, and 15 bases separated the two germline ends. Germline V gene lookup returns CDR1 LGHNA and CDR2 YNFKEQ. The CDR3 loop spans 18 amino acids. The CDR3 coding sequence is TGTGCCAGCAGCCAAGATTTCGGGCCAACGGTGAACACCGGGGAGCTGTTTTTT. Protein: CASSQDFGPTVNTGELFF.

A few counts support this clonotype. V is TRBV19 and J is TRBJ1-2; a possible D gene is TRBD1 (5 bases). V was clipped by 7 bases and J by 6 bases, with 18 bases between them. This CDR3 is 14 amino acids long. Germline values: CDR1 LNHDA, CDR2 SQIVND (reference sequence). CDR3 loop: CASNSDSPFDGYTF. The CDR3 DNA reads TGTGCCAGTAACTCAGACAGTCCCTTCGATGGCTACACCTTC.

This clonotype was seen ten or more times. V is TRBV9 and J is TRBJ2-2; D unclear. The germline V gene encodes CDR1 SGDLS and CDR2 YYNGEE. V lost 4 bases, J lost 4 bases, and 8 bases lay in between. There are 13 residues in the CDR3. The CDR3 DNA is TGTGCCAGCAGCCCTGTCGCCACCGGGGAGCTGTTTTTT. Its protein is CASSPVATGELFF. Full variable domain (missing parts from reference TRBV9 and TRBJ2-2): DSGVTQTPKHLITATGQRVTLRCSPRSGDLSVYWYQQSLDQGLQFLIQYYNGEERAKGNILERFSAQQFPDLHSELNLSSLELGDSALYFCASSPVATGELFFGEGSRLTVL.

This clonotype turned up a few times. The chain is built from TRBV11-2 and TRBJ2-5; no clear D gene. V was shortened by 5 bases and J by 3 bases, with 28 bases between the two germline ends. The CDR3 spans 19 residues. Germline lookup yields CDR1 SGHAT and CDR2 FQNNGV. Here the CDR3 reads CASSPPWRPLKTPKETQYF. CDR3 DNA: TGTGCCAGCAGCCCGCCTTGGAGACCCCTAAAGACCCCCAAAGAGACCCAGTACTTC.

V usage is TRBV6-2 or TRBV6-3 and J usage is TRBJ1-2; no clear D gene. This CDR3 has 14 amino acids. The V gene's germline CDR1 is MNHEY and CDR2 SVGEGT. V was pared by 6 bases and J by 7 bases, with 18 bases between. The CDR3 here is CASRTAGGYRGYTF. For the CDR3, the DNA is TGTGCCAGCAGGACTGCCGGAGGATATCGTGGCTACACCTTC.

The genes are TRBV18 and TRBJ2-2; D remains unclear. The CDR3 totals 15 residues. With 1 base removed from V and 2 bases from J, the gap between germline ends came to 8 bases. CDR1 is KGHSH and CDR2 is LQKENI in the germline V gene. The CDR3 loop is CASSPLPPNTGELFF. CDR3 nucleotides: TGTGCCAGCTCACCACTACCTCCCAACACCGGGGAGCTGTTTTTT.

J is TRBJ2-7 and V is TRBV29-1; possibly TRBD2 for D (5 bases). The CDR3 covers 11 residues. Germline CDR1 SQVTM, CDR2 ANQGSEA. V was clipped by 3 bases and J by 9 bases, with 12 bases between them. The CDR3, as DNA: TGCAGCGTTGAGCGGCTAGCCGGGCAGTACTTC. Amino acids: CSVERLAGQYF.

This clonotype showed up many times. The rearrangement joins TRBV2 to TRBJ2-5; TRBD1 is a possible D gene (5 bases). The CDR3 has 14 residues. Per the germline V gene, CDR1 is SNHLY and CDR2 is FYNNEI. Trimming removed 8 bases at V and 0 bases at J, with 13 bases between. CDR3 DNA: TGTGCCAGCCTGGGTGGGGCCTACCAAGAGACCCAGTACTTC. This encodes CASLGGAYQETQYF. Full variable domain (remainder filled in from reference TRBV2 and TRBJ2-5): EPEVTQTPSHQVTQMGQEVILRCVPISNHLYFYWYRQILGQKVEFLVSFYNNEISEKSEIFDDQFSVERPDGSNFTLKIRSTKLEDSAMYFCASLGGAYQETQYFGPGTRLLVL.

At least ten counts were recorded for this clonotype. V and J are TRBV19 and TRBJ2-7, with 9 positions matching TRBD1. The CDR3 sequence is 15 residues long. With V trimmed by 3 bases and J by 2 bases, 5 bases remained unmatched. CDR1 is LNHDA and CDR2 is SQIVND in the germline V gene (reference sequence). CDR3 amino acids: CASSIQGQGTYEQYF. In DNA form, the CDR3 reads TGTGCCAGTAGTATCCAGGGACAGGGCACCTACGAGCAGTACTTC.

This clonotype turned up a few times. The chain couples TRBV11-2 to TRBJ2-7, with 7 positions matching TRBD1. The germline gives CDR1 SGHAT, CDR2 FQNNGV. The CDR3 is made up of 16 amino acids. V lost 4 bases to trimming and J lost 3 bases; unmatched junction nucleotides: 12. The CDR3 nucleotides read TGTGCCAGCAGCTCACAGGGGTGGGCAAGCCTCTACGAGCAGTACTTC. Translated: CASSSQGWASLYEQYF.

This clonotype was seen at least ten times. The chain joins TRBV12-3 or TRBV12-4 to TRBJ1-1; TRBD1 aligns across 9 bases. V shed 7 bases and J 10 bases; nucleotides not matched to a gene: 13. The CDR3 has 14 amino acids. For the CDR3, the DNA is TGTGCCAGCAAACTGGGACAGGGTGGAGGAAGAGCTTTCTTT. Its translation: CASKLGQGGGRAFF.

The chain employs TRBV4-1 and TRBJ2-5; D is unclear. V lost 3 bases to trimming and J lost 0 bases, with 11 bases between them. Germline assignment: CDR1 MGHRA and CDR2 YSYEKL. The CDR3 runs to 15 residues. The chain's CDR3 is CASSHPSRDQETQYF. The DNA for the CDR3 is TGCGCCAGCAGCCACCCCTCACGGGACCAAGAGACCCAGTACTTC.

At least ten counts were recorded for this clonotype. The V call is TRBV29-1, the J call TRBJ1-5; D is unresolved. The ends were cut back, 4 bases at V and 6 bases at J, with 10 bases in the middle. The germline CDR1 and CDR2 sequences are SQVTM and ANQGSEA. This CDR3 has 12 amino acids. The CDR3 sequence: CSVGGRSQPQHF. CDR3 nucleotides: TGCAGCGTTGGTGGCAGAAGTCAGCCCCAGCATTTT.

The chain recombines TRBV4-1 with TRBJ2-7; D perhaps matches TRBD2 (5 bases). The V end was cut by 6 bases, the J end by 1 base, with 10 bases between. CDR1 and CDR2 (germline): MGHRA, YSYEKL. The CDR3 runs to 13 residues. The CDR3 DNA is TGCGCCAGCAGAGGCGAGGGTTCCTACGAGCAGTACTTC. Translating it yields CASRGEGSYEQYF.

This clonotype occurred a few times. The V call is TRBV24-1, the J call TRBJ1-2; perhaps TRBD1 as D (6 bases). CDR3 length: 15 residues. The ends were cut back, 4 bases at V and 5 bases at J, with 16 bases in the middle. CDR1 is KGHDR, CDR2 SFDVKD, per germline. CDR3 amino acids: CATSERTGQWYGYTF. The CDR3 bases are TGTGCCACCAGTGAGCGAACCGGACAGTGGTATGGCTACACCTTC.

The V gene is TRBV4-1, the J gene TRBJ2-7, with D maybe TRBD1 (5 bases). This CDR3 has 14 amino acids. The germline V and J ends were trimmed by 1 base and 3 bases, with 10 bases remaining between them. Looked up from germline, CDR1 is MGHRA and CDR2 is YSYEKL. The CDR3: CASSQGRQIYEQYF. CDR3 sequence (DNA): TGCGCCAGCAGCCAAGGTCGACAGATCTACGAGCAGTACTTC.